A selection of T cell receptor beta chains follows, all from one sample in a study of cytomegalovirus exposure and HLA in healthy donors. Here immunoSEQ multiplex PCR was the method, and the copy in TCRdb shows in-frame clones only, minus some. The sample records approximately 110,000 clones, more than 70% being singletons. The sequencing sample was made of PBMCs. Receptor source: a man aged 50 or older in good health and CMV-seronegative. Each CDR3 is given without its conserved first and last residue.

j_gene | v_gene | CDR3aa
TRBJ1-1 | TRBV7-2 | ASSLGSRMNTEAF
TRBJ2-2 | TRBV7-6 | ASSSRTSGGSGELF
TRBJ2-1 | TRBV7-9 | ASSLAGQLYNEQF
TRBJ2-1 | TRBV4-2 | ASSQVLAGRNEQF
TRBJ2-2 | TRBV5-1 | ASTQGAGTGELF
TRBJ1-6 | TRBV19 | ASSFARGNSPLH
TRBJ2-7 | TRBV4-1 | ASSVGLATEQY
TRBJ2-1 | TRBV10-1 | ASSESLAGGKNEQF
TRBJ1-5 | TRBV28 | ASSFLKFRDNNQPQH
TRBJ1-6 | TRBV6-1 | ASSETYNSPLH
TRBJ1-1 | TRBV5-8 | ASSGGIRLGTEAF
TRBJ2-7 | TRBV18 | ASSPTSGTGGYEQY
TRBJ1-3 | TRBV25-1 | ASSEYRARGLGNTIY
TRBJ2-6 | TRBV7-9 | ASSSYGTARSGANVLT
TRBJ2-7 | TRBV7-2 | ASSLSTGSSYEQY
TRBJ2-2 | TRBV7-9 | ASSGGTSVNTGELF
TRBJ1-1 | TRBV9 | ASSVVQGDTEAF
TRBJ2-7 | TRBV4-1 | ASSHPGRESYEQY
TRBJ1-2 | TRBV5-1 | ASSLGRGWVYGYT
TRBJ1-6 | TRBV28 | ASSFLTVSPLH
TRBJ1-3 | TRBV18 | ASSPDRGLGNTIY
TRBJ2-7 | TRBV18 | ASSLSTGNEQY
TRBJ1-5 | TRBV27 | ASSPQDRVGNQPQH
TRBJ2-2 | TRBV5-1 | ASSLGGQGAAGELF
TRBJ1-2 | TRBV19 | ASSMRQIYGYT
TRBJ1-2 | TRBV6-1 | ASRAGQGNYGYT
TRBJ2-5 | TRBV10-3 | AISPRGSNQETQY